These 7 T cell receptor beta chains share one sample of origin, sequenced in a study of T cell repertoires in cytomegalovirus infection. TCRdb reprocessed the reads with MiXCR, giving one entry per CDR3 protein. The data contain 600,000 to 800,000 distinct CDR3 sequences, approximately 25% of them seen just once; the ten biggest clones take up 7.5% to 9%. Sequencing used CD8+ T cells from PBMCs. The receptors stem from a human donor in good health (CMV status not recorded). Some clones in this sample may be carry-over from other donors' samples.

The count of this clonotype is one. This chain uses TRBV7-9 with TRBJ2-3; unclear D gene. This CDR3 is built from 14 residues. The V gene lost 4 bases and the J gene lost 2 bases, with 10 bases spanning the gap. Germline CDR1 reads SEHNR; CDR2 reads FQNEAQ (reference sequence). CDR3 region: CASSSHGNTDTQYF. CDR3 in DNA: TGTGCCAGCAGCTCCCACGGAAACACAGATACGCAGTATTTT.

The chain uses TRBV20-1 and TRBJ2-7, with D unclear. CDR1 is DFQATT and CDR2 is SNEGSKA in the germline V gene (reference sequence). This CDR3 region has 13 residues. Trimming left V 2 bases short and J 0 bases short, with 8 bases between. CDR3 region: CSARLLGSYEQYF. CDR3 bases: TGCAGTGCTAGACTCCTCGGCTCCTACGAGCAGTACTTC.

The chain is built from TRBV7-9 and TRBJ2-1, with 7 nucleotides matching TRBD2. CDR3 size: 13 residues. Germline CDR1 SEHNR, CDR2 FQNEAQ (reference sequence). J lost 13 bases, V lost 4 bases, and 10 bases had no gene match. CDR3 DNA: TGTGCCAGCAGCTCCAAATCAGCGGGGCGTCAGTTCTTC. This gives the protein CASSSKSAGRQFF.

This clonotype was observed a handful of times. The chain carries TRBV20-1 and TRBJ2-3; 7 nucleotides align to TRBD2. V shed 0 bases and J 4 bases; nucleotides not matched to a gene: 7. The length of the CDR3 is 15 residues. Germline V CDR1 and CDR2: DFQATT, SNEGSKA (reference sequence). In DNA form, the CDR3 reads TGCAGTGCTAGAGATCGAAGCGGGGTAGCAGATACGCAGTATTTT. This codes for CSARDRSGVADTQYF.

This clonotype was detected many times. This CDR3 reads CASSVEGLAGGPRQFF. The CDR3, as DNA: TGTGCCAGCAGCGTAGAGGGACTAGCGGGGGGGCCTCGGCAGTTCTTC. V and J are TRBV9 and TRBJ2-1; 16 bases agree with TRBD2. Germline trimming cut 0 bases from V and 12 bases from J; bases unmatched to any gene: 6. Germline V gene data show CDR1 as SGDLS and CDR2 as YYNGEE. This CDR3 has 16 amino acids.

The chain joins TRBV27 to TRBJ2-1; TRBD2 agrees at 7 bases. The CDR3 length is 16 residues. Losses at the gene ends were 3 bases for V and 0 bases for J; bases not matched to a gene: 5. Germline-derived CDR1 and CDR2 are MNHEY and SMNVEV (reference sequence). The CDR3 sequence: CASSFPPSGSYNEQFF. For the CDR3, the DNA is TGTGCCAGCAGTTTCCCCCCTAGCGGCTCCTACAATGAGCAGTTCTTC.

At least ten counts were recorded for this clonotype. The V and J genes are TRBV7-2 and TRBJ1-1, with TRBD1 identical over 7 bases. V lost 3 bases, J lost 2 bases, and 3 bases stayed unmatched. The CDR3 consists of 14 residues. Germline V CDR1 and CDR2: SGHTA, FQGNSA. The CDR3 DNA reads TGTGCCAGCAGCTTTCAGGGGGTCAACACTGAAGCTTTCTTT. Its translation is CASSFQGVNTEAFF.